The rows below give T cell receptor beta chains drawn from one sample of a study of cytomegalovirus exposure and HLA in healthy donors. Assay used: immunoSEQ multiplex PCR; TCRdb lists only in-frame clones, some missing. The sample holds over 65,000 clones, 70% to 80% seen once. The sequenced sample was PBMCs. The receptors come from a woman in her thirties or forties in good health and CMV-seropositive. The CDR3 runs from the conserved cysteine through the conserved F or W. D genes are given only for firm matches. Size is stated for part of the rows, as once, few or many counts, or as a class when the clone is expanded.

abundance: .
d_gene: .
v_gene: TRBV5-4
j_gene: TRBJ1-1
CDR3aa: CASNHPDSNTEAFF
CDR3nt: TGTGCCAGCAACCATCCGGACTCGAACACTGAAGCTTTCTTT

abundance: .
d_gene: .
v_gene: TRBV19
j_gene: TRBJ1-3
CDR3aa: CASSWPLPLGHYGNTIYF
CDR3nt: TGTGCCAGTTCATGGCCCCTCCCCCTGGGGCATTATGGAAACACCATATATTTT

abundance: .
d_gene: .
v_gene: TRBV9
j_gene: TRBJ1-6
CDR3aa: CASSVEGYNSPLHF
CDR3nt: TGTGCCAGCAGCGTAGAGGGGTATAATTCACCCCTCCACTTT

abundance: .
d_gene: TRBD2
v_gene: TRBV28
j_gene: TRBJ2-5
CDR3aa: CASSSQGRAGGIGTQYF
CDR3nt: TGTGCCAGCAGTTCCCAGGGGAGAGCGGGAGGTATCGGGACCCAGTACTTC

abundance: .
d_gene: TRBD2
v_gene: TRBV4-1
j_gene: TRBJ2-7
CDR3aa: CASSQEPLAGGLPYEQYF
CDR3nt: TGCGCCAGCAGCCAGGAACCACTGGCGGGGGGCCTCCCCTACGAGCAGTACTTC

abundance: .
d_gene: TRBD1
v_gene: TRBV7-8
j_gene: TRBJ1-2
CDR3aa: CASSGRDRGEGYTF
CDR3nt: TGTGCCAGCAGCGGCCGGGACAGGGGGGAAGGCTACACCTTC

abundance: .
d_gene: TRBD1
v_gene: TRBV14
j_gene: TRBJ1-2
CDR3aa: CASSQDWTGSYYGYTF
CDR3nt: TGTGCCAGCAGCCAAGATTGGACAGGGAGCTACTATGGCTACACCTTC

abundance: .
d_gene: .
v_gene: TRBV29-1
j_gene: TRBJ1-5
CDR3aa: CSAQGSNQPQHF
CDR3nt: TGCAGCGCCCAGGGTAGCAATCAGCCCCAGCATTTT

abundance: .
d_gene: .
v_gene: TRBV5-1
j_gene: TRBJ2-3
CDR3aa: CASSFQDGEIDTQYF
CDR3nt: TGCGCCAGCAGCTTCCAGGACGGGGAGATAGATACGCAGTATTTT

abundance: .
d_gene: TRBD2
v_gene: TRBV9
j_gene: TRBJ2-1
CDR3aa: CASSNGAGGPYNEQFF
CDR3nt: TGTGCCAGCAGTAATGGTGCGGGAGGGCCCTACAATGAGCAGTTCTTC

abundance: .
d_gene: .
v_gene: TRBV28
j_gene: TRBJ2-7
CDR3aa: CATSQGIPLEQYF
CDR3nt: TGTGCCACCTCACAGGGTATCCCTCTCGAGCAGTACTTC

abundance: once
d_gene: .
v_gene: TRBV11-3
j_gene: TRBJ2-2
CDR3aa: CASSFESGLNTGELFF
CDR3nt: TGTGCCAGCAGCTTCGAGTCCGGACTCAACACCGGGGAGCTGTTTTTT

abundance: .
d_gene: TRBD1
v_gene: TRBV6-1
j_gene: TRBJ1-1
CDR3aa: CASRGGRSYTEAFF
CDR3nt: TGTGCCAGCAGAGGGGGCAGGAGTTATACTGAAGCTTTCTTT

abundance: .
d_gene: TRBD1
v_gene: TRBV29-1
j_gene: TRBJ2-1
CDR3aa: CSVQPVQGVNEQFF
CDR3nt: TGCAGCGTTCAGCCCGTACAGGGGGTGAATGAGCAGTTCTTC

abundance: once
d_gene: TRBD2
v_gene: TRBV13
j_gene: TRBJ2-7
CDR3aa: CASSSLAGVSSYEQYF
CDR3nt: TGTGCCAGCAGCTCTTTAGCGGGAGTTAGCTCCTACGAGCAGTACTTC

abundance: once
d_gene: .
v_gene: TRBV29-1
j_gene: TRBJ2-7
CDR3aa: CSVVDLSYEQYF
CDR3nt: TGCAGCGTTGTCGACTTATCCTACGAGCAGTACTTC

abundance: .
d_gene: .
v_gene: TRBV2
j_gene: TRBJ1-4
CDR3aa: CASGRQSTNEKLFF
CDR3nt: TGTGCCAGCGGGCGACAGTCAACTAATGAAAAACTGTTTTTT

abundance: .
d_gene: .
v_gene: TRBV25-1
j_gene: TRBJ1-1
CDR3aa: CASSESGMMNTEAFF
CDR3nt: TGTGCCAGCAGTGAATCGGGGATGATGAACACTGAAGCTTTCTTT

abundance: .
d_gene: TRBD2
v_gene: TRBV18
j_gene: TRBJ2-7
CDR3aa: CASSPTSGLSYEQYF
CDR3nt: TGTGCCAGCTCGCCGACTAGCGGTCTCTCCTACGAGCAGTACTTC

abundance: .
d_gene: TRBD1
v_gene: TRBV4-3
j_gene: TRBJ2-5
CDR3aa: CASSQGTGDGETQYF
CDR3nt: TGCGCCAGCAGCCAAGGGACAGGGGATGGGGAGACCCAGTACTTC

abundance: .
d_gene: .
v_gene: TRBV11-2
j_gene: TRBJ2-2
CDR3aa: CASSSGGQGAGELFF
CDR3nt: TGTGCCAGCAGCTCGGGAGGACAGGGAGCCGGGGAGCTGTTTTTT

abundance: .
d_gene: TRBD1
v_gene: TRBV19
j_gene: TRBJ2-1
CDR3aa: CASPGTGHYNEQFF
CDR3nt: TGTGCCAGTCCCGGGACAGGACATTACAATGAGCAGTTCTTC

abundance: .
d_gene: .
v_gene: TRBV20-1
j_gene: TRBJ2-3
CDR3aa: CSASLSTQYF
CDR3nt: TGCAGTGCTAGCTTGTCTACGCAGTATTTT

abundance: .
d_gene: .
v_gene: TRBV25-1
j_gene: TRBJ2-4
CDR3aa: CASSGTFLAKNIQYF
CDR3nt: TGTGCCAGCAGTGGTACATTCTTAGCCAAAAACATTCAGTACTTC

abundance: .
d_gene: .
v_gene: TRBV19
j_gene: TRBJ2-7
CDR3aa: CASSIGGPPREQYF
CDR3nt: TGTGCCAGTAGTATAGGGGGGCCCCCCCGGGAGCAGTACTTC

abundance: few
d_gene: TRBD1
v_gene: TRBV7-2
j_gene: TRBJ2-4
CDR3aa: CASSARQGQNIQYF
CDR3nt: TGTGCCAGCAGCGCCCGACAGGGACAAAACATTCAGTACTTC

abundance: .
d_gene: TRBD1
v_gene: TRBV7-9
j_gene: TRBJ1-3
CDR3aa: CASSETGAGNTIYF
CDR3nt: TGTGCCAGCAGCGAAACAGGGGCGGGAAACACCATATATTTT

abundance: few
d_gene: TRBD1
v_gene: TRBV28
j_gene: TRBJ1-5
CDR3aa: CASSFLARGSDQPQHF
CDR3nt: TGTGCCAGCAGTTTTCTTGCCAGGGGGAGCGATCAGCCCCAGCATTTT

abundance: hyperexpanded
d_gene: .
v_gene: TRBV6-5
j_gene: TRBJ1-1
CDR3aa: CASSQQGATEAFF
CDR3nt: TGTGCCAGCAGCCAACAGGGTGCCACTGAAGCTTTCTTT

abundance: few
d_gene: .
v_gene: TRBV7-9
j_gene: TRBJ1-1
CDR3aa: CASSLESQNTEAFF
CDR3nt: TGTGCCAGCAGCTTAGAATCCCAGAACACTGAAGCTTTCTTT

abundance: few
d_gene: .
v_gene: TRBV28
j_gene: TRBJ2-5
CDR3aa: CASSLWAGPQETQYF
CDR3nt: TGTGCCAGCAGTTTATGGGCGGGCCCCCAAGAGACCCAGTACTTC

abundance: .
d_gene: TRBD1
v_gene: TRBV6-1
j_gene: TRBJ1-2
CDR3aa: CASSEAGGHYGYTF
CDR3nt: TGTGCCAGCAGTGAAGCAGGGGGCCACTATGGCTACACCTTC

abundance: few
d_gene: .
v_gene: TRBV6-5
j_gene: TRBJ1-1
CDR3aa: CASSSAVGGMNTEAFF
CDR3nt: TGTGCCAGCAGTTCCGCGGTGGGGGGGATGAACACTGAAGCTTTCTTT

abundance: .
d_gene: .
v_gene: TRBV19
j_gene: TRBJ2-7
CDR3aa: CASSSRVRDEQYF
CDR3nt: TGTGCCAGTAGTTCCAGGGTCCGGGACGAGCAGTACTTC

abundance: .
d_gene: TRBD2
v_gene: TRBV2
j_gene: TRBJ2-3
CDR3aa: CASSPPSGVTTDTQYF
CDR3nt: TGTGCCAGCAGCCCGCCTAGCGGGGTTACCACAGATACGCAGTATTTT

abundance: .
d_gene: .
v_gene: TRBV5-1
j_gene: TRBJ2-6
CDR3aa: CASSLGGWTPGANVLTF
CDR3nt: TGCGCCAGCAGCTTGGGCGGATGGACTCCTGGGGCCAACGTCCTGACTTTC

abundance: .
d_gene: .
v_gene: TRBV7-9
j_gene: TRBJ2-4
CDR3aa: CASSLTVRLAKNIQYF
CDR3nt: TGTGCCAGCAGCTTGACAGTGAGATTAGCCAAAAACATTCAGTACTTC

abundance: few
d_gene: .
v_gene: TRBV5-1
j_gene: TRBJ1-2
CDR3aa: CASSFSGQVYGYTF
CDR3nt: TGCGCCAGCAGCTTTTCAGGCCAAGTCTATGGCTACACCTTC

abundance: .
d_gene: .
v_gene: TRBV2
j_gene: TRBJ2-7
CDR3aa: CASTDANTYEQYF
CDR3nt: TGTGCCAGCACCGATGCCAACACCTACGAGCAGTACTTC

abundance: .
d_gene: TRBD2
v_gene: TRBV5-6
j_gene: TRBJ2-5
CDR3aa: CASSWETLAGGRETQYF
CDR3nt: TGTGCCAGCAGCTGGGAGACACTAGCGGGGGGACGGGAGACCCAGTACTTC

abundance: .
d_gene: .
v_gene: TRBV19
j_gene: TRBJ1-3
CDR3aa: CASTPGGRSSSSTIYF
CDR3nt: TGTGCCAGTACCCCGGGGGGCAGATCATCCTCATCCACCATATATTTT

abundance: .
d_gene: .
v_gene: TRBV2
j_gene: TRBJ2-7
CDR3aa: CASSEQGRRYEQYF
CDR3nt: TGTGCCAGCAGTGAACAGGGGCGACGCTACGAGCAGTACTTC

abundance: .
d_gene: .
v_gene: TRBV5-1
j_gene: TRBJ2-1
CDR3aa: CASSLPGSGNEQFF
CDR3nt: TGCGCCAGCAGCTTGCCAGGTTCGGGGAATGAGCAGTTCTTC

abundance: few
d_gene: TRBD2
v_gene: TRBV7-6
j_gene: TRBJ2-2
CDR3aa: CASRQTSGRDTGELFF
CDR3nt: TGTGCCAGCAGACAGACTAGCGGGAGGGACACCGGGGAGCTGTTTTTT

abundance: .
d_gene: TRBD2
v_gene: TRBV25-1
j_gene: TRBJ2-3
CDR3aa: CASSESASGSYADTQYF
CDR3nt: TGTGCCAGCAGTGAATCGGCTAGCGGGAGTTACGCAGATACGCAGTATTTT

abundance: .
d_gene: .
v_gene: TRBV14
j_gene: TRBJ2-1
CDR3aa: CASSADSYNEQFF
CDR3nt: TGTGCCAGCAGCGCGGACAGTTACAATGAGCAGTTCTTC

abundance: .
d_gene: .
v_gene: TRBV28
j_gene: TRBJ1-5
CDR3aa: CASREEGNQPQHF
CDR3nt: TGTGCCAGCAGAGAGGAGGGCAATCAGCCCCAGCATTTT

abundance: once
d_gene: .
v_gene: TRBV4-3
j_gene: TRBJ1-2
CDR3aa: CASSQDRYRMTRGYTF
CDR3nt: TGCGCCAGCAGCCAAGATCGGTACAGAATGACCCGGGGCTACACCTTC

abundance: .
d_gene: TRBD1
v_gene: TRBV7-3
j_gene: TRBJ1-1
CDR3aa: CASSFDRVVNTEAFF
CDR3nt: TGTGCCAGCAGCTTTGACAGGGTTGTGAACACTGAAGCTTTCTTT

abundance: .
d_gene: .
v_gene: TRBV4-2
j_gene: TRBJ1-5
CDR3aa: CASSQARNSNQPQHF
CDR3nt: TGTGCCAGCAGCCAAGCCAGGAATAGCAATCAGCCCCAGCATTTT